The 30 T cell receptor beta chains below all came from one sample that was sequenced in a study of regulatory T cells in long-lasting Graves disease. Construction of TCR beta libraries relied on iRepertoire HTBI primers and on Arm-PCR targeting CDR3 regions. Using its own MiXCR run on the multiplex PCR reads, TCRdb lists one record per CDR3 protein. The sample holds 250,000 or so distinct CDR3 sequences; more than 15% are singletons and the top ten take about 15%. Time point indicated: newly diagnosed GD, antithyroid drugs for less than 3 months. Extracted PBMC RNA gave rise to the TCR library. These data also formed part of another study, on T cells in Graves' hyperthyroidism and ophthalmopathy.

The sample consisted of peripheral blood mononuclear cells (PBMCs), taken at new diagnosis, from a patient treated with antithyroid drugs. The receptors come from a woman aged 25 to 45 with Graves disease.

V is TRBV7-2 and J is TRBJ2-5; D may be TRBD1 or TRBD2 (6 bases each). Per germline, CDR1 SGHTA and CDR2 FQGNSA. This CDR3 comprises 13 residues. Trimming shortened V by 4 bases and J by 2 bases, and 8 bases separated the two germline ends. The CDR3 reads CASSSGAQETQYF. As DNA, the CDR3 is TGTGCCAGCAGCTCGGGGGCACAAGAGACCCAGTACTTC.

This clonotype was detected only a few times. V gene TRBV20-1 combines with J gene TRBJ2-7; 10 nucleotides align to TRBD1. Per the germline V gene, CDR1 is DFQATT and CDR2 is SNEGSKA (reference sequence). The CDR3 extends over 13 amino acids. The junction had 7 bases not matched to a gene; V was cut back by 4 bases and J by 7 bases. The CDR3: CSATRDRGEEQYF. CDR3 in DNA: TGCAGTGCTACCAGGGACAGGGGAGAAGAGCAGTACTTC.

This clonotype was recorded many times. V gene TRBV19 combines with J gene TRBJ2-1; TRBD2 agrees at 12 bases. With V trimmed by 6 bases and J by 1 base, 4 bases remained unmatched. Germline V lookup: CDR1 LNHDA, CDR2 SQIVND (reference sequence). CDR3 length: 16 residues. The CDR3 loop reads CASSRTSGASYNEQFF. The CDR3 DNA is TGTGCCAGTAGCCGGACTAGCGGGGCATCCTACAATGAGCAGTTCTTC. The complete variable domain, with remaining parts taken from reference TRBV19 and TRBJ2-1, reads DGGITQSPKYLFRKEGQNVTLSCEQNLNHDAMYWYRQDPGQGLRLIYYSQIVNDFQKGDIAEGYSVSREKKESFPLTVTSAQKNPTAFYLCASSRTSGASYNEQFFGPGTRLTVL.

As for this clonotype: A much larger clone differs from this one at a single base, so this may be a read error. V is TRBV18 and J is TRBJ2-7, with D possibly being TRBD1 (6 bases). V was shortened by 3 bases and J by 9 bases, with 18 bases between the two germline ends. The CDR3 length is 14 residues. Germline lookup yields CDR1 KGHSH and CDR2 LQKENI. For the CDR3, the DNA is TGTGCCAGCTCACCCGCCTACAGGGAAGACGGGCAGTACTTC. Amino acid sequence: CASSPAYREDGQYF. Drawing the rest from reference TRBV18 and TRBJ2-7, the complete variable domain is NAGVMQNPRHLVRRRGQEARLRCSPMKGHSHVYWYRQLPEEGLKFMVYLQKENIIDESGMPKERFSAEFPKEGPSILRIQQVVRGDSAAYFCASSPAYREDGQYFGPGTRLTVT.

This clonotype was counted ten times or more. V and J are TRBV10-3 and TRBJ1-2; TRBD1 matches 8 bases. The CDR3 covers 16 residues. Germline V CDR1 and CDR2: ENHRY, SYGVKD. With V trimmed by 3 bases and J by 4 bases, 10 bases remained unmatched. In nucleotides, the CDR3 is TGTGCCATCAGTGACTTTAACAGGGGGGCAGTCTATGGCTACACCTTC. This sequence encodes CAISDFNRGAVYGYTF.

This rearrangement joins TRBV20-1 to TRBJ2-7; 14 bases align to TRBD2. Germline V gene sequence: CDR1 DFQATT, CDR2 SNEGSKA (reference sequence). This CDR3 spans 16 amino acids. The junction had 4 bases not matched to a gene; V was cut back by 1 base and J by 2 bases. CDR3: CSARAGTSGGTYEQYF. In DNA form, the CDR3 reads TGCAGTGCTAGAGCCGGGACTAGCGGGGGAACCTACGAGCAGTACTTC.

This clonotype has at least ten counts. DNA for the CDR3: TGCAGTGCACTCAGGGGGACTGAAGCTTTCTTT. Translating it yields CSALRGTEAFF. The chain joins TRBV20-1 to TRBJ1-1; 7 nucleotides agree with TRBD1. The germline V gene encodes CDR1 DFQATT and CDR2 SNEGSKA (reference sequence). The length of the CDR3 is 11 residues. V lost 6 bases to trimming and J lost 5 bases; unmatched junction nucleotides: 3.

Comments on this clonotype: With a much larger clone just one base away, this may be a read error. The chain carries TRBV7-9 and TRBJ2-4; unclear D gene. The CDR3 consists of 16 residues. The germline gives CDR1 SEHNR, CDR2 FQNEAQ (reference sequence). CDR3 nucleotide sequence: TGTGCCAGCAGCTTAGCGCCAGTTTTAGCCGAAAACATTCAGTACTTC. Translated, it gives CASSLAPVLAENIQYF. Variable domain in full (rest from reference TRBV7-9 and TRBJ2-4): DTGVSQNPRHKITKRGQNVTFRCDPISEHNRLYWYRQTLGQGPEFLTYFQNEAQLEKSRLLSDRFSAERPKGSFSTLEIQRTEQGDSAMYLCASSLAPVLAENIQYFGAGTRLSVL.

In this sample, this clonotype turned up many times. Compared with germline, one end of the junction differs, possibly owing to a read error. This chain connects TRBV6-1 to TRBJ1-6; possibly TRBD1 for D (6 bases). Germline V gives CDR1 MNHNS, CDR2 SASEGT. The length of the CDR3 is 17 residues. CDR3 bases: TGTGCCAGCAGTAAAGCAGGGGCAAGCTCCCTACCTTCACCCCTCCACTTT. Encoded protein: CASSKAGASSLPSPLHF.

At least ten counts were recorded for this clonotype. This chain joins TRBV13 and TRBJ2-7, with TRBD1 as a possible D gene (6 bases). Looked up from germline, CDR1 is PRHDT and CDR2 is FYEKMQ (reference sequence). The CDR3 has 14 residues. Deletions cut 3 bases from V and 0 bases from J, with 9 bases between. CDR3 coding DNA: TGTGCCAGCAGCTTTCAGGGGAGCTCCTACGAGCAGTACTTC. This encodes CASSFQGSSYEQYF.

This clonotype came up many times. CDR3 coding DNA: TGTGCCAGCAGCCTTGGACATCGACTCTCTGGAAACACCATATATTTT. Protein sequence: CASSLGHRLSGNTIYF. The chain joins TRBV5-8 to TRBJ1-3, with a weak D call TRBD1 (5 bases). The germline gives CDR1 SGHTS, CDR2 YDEGEE. Trimming left V 4 bases short and J 0 bases short, with 14 bases between. CDR3 length: 16 amino acids.

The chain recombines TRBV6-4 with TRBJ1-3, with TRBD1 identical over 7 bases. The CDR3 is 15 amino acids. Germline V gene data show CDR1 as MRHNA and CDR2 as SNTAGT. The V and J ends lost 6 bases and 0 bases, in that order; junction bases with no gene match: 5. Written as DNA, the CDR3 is TGTGCCAGCAGCTCCCGGGACAGCTCTGGAAACACCATATATTTT. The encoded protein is CASSSRDSSGNTIYF.

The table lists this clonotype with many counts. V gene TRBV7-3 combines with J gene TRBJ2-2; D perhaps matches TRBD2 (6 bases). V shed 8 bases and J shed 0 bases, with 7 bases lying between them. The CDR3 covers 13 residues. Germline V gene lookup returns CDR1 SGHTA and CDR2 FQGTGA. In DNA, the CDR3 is TGTGCCAGCTCGGGGGCGAACACCGGGGAGCTGTTTTTT. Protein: CASSGANTGELFF. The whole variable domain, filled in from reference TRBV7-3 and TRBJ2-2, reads GAGVSQTPSNKVTEKGKYVELRCDPISGHTALYWYRQSLGQGPEFLIYFQGTGAADDSGLPNDRFFAVRPEGSVSTLKIQRTERGDSAVYLCASSGANTGELFFGEGSRLTVL.

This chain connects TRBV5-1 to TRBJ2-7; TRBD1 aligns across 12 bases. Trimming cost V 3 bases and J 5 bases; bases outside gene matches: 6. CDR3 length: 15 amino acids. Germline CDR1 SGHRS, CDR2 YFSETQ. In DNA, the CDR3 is TGCGCCAGCAGCTCCGGGACAGGGGGCAGTCACGAGCAGTACTTC. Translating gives CASSSGTGGSHEQYF.

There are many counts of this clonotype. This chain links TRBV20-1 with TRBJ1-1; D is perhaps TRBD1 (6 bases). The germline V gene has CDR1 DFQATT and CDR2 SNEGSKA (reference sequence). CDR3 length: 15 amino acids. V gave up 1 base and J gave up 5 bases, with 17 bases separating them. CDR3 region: CSARGGRGSSTEAFF. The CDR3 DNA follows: TGCAGTGCTAGAGGTGGCAGGGGCAGTTCGACTGAAGCTTTCTTT.

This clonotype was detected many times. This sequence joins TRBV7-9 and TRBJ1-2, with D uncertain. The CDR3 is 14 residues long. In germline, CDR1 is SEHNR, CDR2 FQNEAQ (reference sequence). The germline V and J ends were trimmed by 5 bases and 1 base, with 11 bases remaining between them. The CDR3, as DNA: TGTGCCAGCAGCCAGCTCCCTGATAACTATGGCTACACCTTC. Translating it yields CASSQLPDNYGYTF.

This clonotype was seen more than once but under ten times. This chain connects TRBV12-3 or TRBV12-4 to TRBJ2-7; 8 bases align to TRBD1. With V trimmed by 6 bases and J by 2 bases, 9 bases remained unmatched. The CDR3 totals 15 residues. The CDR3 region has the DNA TGTGCCAGCAGACCCTCGGGGACAGGAGCCTACGAGCAGTACTTC. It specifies CASRPSGTGAYEQYF.

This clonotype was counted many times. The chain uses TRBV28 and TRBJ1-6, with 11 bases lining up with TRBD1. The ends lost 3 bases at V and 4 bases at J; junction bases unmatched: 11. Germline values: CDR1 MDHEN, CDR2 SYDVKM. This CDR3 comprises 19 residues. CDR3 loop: CASSFPPGQGVTYNSPLHF. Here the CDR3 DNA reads TGTGCCAGCAGTTTCCCCCCGGGACAGGGGGTTACGTATAATTCACCCCTCCACTTT.

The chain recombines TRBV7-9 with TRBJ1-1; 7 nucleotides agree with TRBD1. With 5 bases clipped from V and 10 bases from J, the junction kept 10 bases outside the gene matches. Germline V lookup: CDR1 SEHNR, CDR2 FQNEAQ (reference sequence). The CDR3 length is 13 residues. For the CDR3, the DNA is TGTGCCAGCAGCCTCCGACAGGGAGGGGGAGCTTTCTTT. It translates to CASSLRQGGGAFF.

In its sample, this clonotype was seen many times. CDR3 protein: CASSDSDRSETQYF. DNA of the CDR3: TGCGCCAGCAGTGATAGCGACAGGAGCGAGACCCAGTACTTC. The chain has TRBV10-1 and TRBJ2-5; TRBD1 is a possible D gene (6 bases). The CDR3 loop spans 14 amino acids. V lost 3 bases to trimming and J lost 5 bases, with 13 bases between them. The germline CDR1 and CDR2 sequences are WNHNN and SYGVQD (reference sequence).

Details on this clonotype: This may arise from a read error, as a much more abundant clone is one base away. CDR3: CASSSQGAEGTQAFF. DNA for the CDR3: TGTGCCAGCAGTTCCCAGGGGGCAGAGGGCACTCAAGCTTTCTTT. This rearrangement joins TRBV6-5 to TRBJ1-1, with TRBD1 matching over 8 bases. Germline loops: CDR1 MNHEY, CDR2 SVGAGI. The CDR3 length is 15 residues.

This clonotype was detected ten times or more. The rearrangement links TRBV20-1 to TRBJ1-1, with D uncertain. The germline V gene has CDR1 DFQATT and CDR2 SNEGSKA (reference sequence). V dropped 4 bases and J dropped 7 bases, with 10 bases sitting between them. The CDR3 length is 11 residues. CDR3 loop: CSATSMVEAFF. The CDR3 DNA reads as TGCAGTGCTACCTCGATGGTTGAAGCTTTCTTT.

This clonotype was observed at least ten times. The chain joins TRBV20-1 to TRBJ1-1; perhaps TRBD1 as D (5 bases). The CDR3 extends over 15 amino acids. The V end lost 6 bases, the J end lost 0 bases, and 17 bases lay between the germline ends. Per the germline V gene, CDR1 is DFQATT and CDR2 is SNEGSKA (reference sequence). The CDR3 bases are TGCAGTGCCGGGACTGCGTATTCTCTGAACACTGAAGCTTTCTTT. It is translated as CSAGTAYSLNTEAFF.

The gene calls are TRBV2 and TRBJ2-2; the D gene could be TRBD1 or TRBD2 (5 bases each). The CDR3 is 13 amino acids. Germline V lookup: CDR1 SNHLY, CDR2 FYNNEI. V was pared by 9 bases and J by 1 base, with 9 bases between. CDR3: CARGTVNTGELFF. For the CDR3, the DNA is TGTGCCAGAGGGACGGTGAACACCGGGGAGCTGTTTTTT.

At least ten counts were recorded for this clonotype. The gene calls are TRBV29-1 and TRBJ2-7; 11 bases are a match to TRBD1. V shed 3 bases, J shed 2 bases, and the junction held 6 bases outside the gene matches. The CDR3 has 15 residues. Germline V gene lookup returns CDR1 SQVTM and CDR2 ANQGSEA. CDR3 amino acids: CSVDTGTGGAYEQYF. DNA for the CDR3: TGCAGCGTTGACACCGGGACAGGGGGGGCCTACGAGCAGTACTTC.

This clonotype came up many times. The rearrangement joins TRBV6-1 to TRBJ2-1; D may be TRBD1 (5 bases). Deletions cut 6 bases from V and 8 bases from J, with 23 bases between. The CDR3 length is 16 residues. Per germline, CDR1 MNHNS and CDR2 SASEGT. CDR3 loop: CASRSLTGKRSHEQFF. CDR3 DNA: TGTGCCAGCAGATCACTAACAGGTAAAAGGAGTCATGAGCAGTTCTTC.

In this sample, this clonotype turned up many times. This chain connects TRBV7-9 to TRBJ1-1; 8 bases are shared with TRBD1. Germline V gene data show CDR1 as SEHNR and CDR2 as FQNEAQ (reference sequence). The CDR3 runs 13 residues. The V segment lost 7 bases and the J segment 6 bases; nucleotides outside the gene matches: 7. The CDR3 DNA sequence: TGTGCCAGCATCGAAACAGGGGGGGCTGAAGCTTTCTTT. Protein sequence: CASIETGGAEAFF.

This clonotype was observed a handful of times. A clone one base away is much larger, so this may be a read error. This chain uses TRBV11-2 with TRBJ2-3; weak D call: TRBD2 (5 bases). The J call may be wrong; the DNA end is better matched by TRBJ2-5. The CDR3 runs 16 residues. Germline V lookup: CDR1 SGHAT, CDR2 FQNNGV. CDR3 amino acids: CASSLSKGLMGETQYF. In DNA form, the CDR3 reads TGTGCCAGCAGCTTATCGAAAGGACTGATGGGAGAGACCCAGTACTTC.

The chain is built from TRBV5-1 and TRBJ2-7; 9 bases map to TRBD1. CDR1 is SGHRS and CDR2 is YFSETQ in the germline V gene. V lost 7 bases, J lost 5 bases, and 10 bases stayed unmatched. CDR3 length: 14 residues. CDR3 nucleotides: TGCGCCAGCGGTAGGACAGGGGAGGCGCACGAGCAGTACTTC. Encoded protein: CASGRTGEAHEQYF.

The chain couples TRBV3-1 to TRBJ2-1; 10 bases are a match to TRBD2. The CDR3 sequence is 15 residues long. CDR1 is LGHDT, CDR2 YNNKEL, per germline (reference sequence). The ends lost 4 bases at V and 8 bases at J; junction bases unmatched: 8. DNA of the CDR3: TGTGCCAGCAGCCCAGAGCGGGGGGGCCCCGATGAGCAGTTCTTC. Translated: CASSPERGGPDEQFF.